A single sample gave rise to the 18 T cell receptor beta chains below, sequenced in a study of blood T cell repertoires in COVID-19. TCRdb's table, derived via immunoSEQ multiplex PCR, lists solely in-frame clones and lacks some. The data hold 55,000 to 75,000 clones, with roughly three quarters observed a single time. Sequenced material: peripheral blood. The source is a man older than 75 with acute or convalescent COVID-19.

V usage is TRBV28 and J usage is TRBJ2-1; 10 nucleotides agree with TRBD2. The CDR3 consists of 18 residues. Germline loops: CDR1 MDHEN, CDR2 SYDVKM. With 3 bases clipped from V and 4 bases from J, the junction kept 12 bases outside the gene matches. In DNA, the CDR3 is TGTGCCAGCAGTTTGGGTCTTAGCGGGAGGCGTGGTTACAATGAGCAGTTCTTC. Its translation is CASSLGLSGRRGYNEQFF. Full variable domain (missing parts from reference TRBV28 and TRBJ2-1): DVKVTQSSRYLVKRTGEKVFLECVQDMDHENMFWYRQDPGLGLRLIYFSYDVKMKEKGDIPEGYSVSREKKERFSLILESASTNQTSMYLCASSLGLSGRRGYNEQFFGPGTRLTVL.

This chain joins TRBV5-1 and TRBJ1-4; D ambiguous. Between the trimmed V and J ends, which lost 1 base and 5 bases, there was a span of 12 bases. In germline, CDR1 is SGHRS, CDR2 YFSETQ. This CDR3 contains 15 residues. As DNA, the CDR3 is TGCGCCAGCAGCTTGCTAGGTCGAGAAAATGAAAAACTGTTTTTT. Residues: CASSLLGRENEKLFF.

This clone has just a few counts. The CDR3 region has the DNA TGTGCCAGCAGTTTGGCCAGGGACTATGGCTACACCTTC. This gives the protein CASSLARDYGYTF. The chain carries TRBV28 and TRBJ1-2, with D possibly being TRBD1 (5 bases). V lost 3 bases to trimming and J lost 3 bases, with 8 bases between them. Germline lookup yields CDR1 MDHEN and CDR2 SYDVKM. This CDR3 has 13 residues.

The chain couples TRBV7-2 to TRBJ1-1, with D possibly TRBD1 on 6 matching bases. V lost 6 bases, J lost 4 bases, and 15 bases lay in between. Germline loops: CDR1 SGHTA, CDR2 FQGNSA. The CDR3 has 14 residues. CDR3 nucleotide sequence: TGTGCCAGCAGTTTGCGTCGGGGGGCCACTGAAGCTTTCTTT. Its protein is CASSLRRGATEAFF.

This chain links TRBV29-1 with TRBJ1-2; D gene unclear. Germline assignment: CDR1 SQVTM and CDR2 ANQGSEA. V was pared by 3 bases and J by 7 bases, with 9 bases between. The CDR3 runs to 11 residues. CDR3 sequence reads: CSVEGRSGYTF. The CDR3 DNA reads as TGCAGCGTTGAGGGGAGATCTGGCTACACCTTC.

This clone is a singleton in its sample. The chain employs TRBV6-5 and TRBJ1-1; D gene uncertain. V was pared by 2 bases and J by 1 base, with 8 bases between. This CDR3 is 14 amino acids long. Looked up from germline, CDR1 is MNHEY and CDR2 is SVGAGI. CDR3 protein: CASSYGAPNTEAFF. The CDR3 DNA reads TGTGCCAGCAGTTACGGAGCTCCGAACACTGAAGCTTTCTTT.

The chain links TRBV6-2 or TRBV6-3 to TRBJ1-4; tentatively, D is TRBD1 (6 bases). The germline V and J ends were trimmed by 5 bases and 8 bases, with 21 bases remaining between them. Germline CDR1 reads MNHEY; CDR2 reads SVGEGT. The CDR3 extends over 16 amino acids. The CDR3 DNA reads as TGTGCCAGCAGTGCTTCCGCCAGGGGAATAGGGGAAAAACTGTTTTTT. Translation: CASSASARGIGEKLFF.

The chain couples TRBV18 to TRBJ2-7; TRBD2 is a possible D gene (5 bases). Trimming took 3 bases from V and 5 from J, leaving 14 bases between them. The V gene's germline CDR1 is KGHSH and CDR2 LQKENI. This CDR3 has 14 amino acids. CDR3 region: CASSPTRTRNEQYF. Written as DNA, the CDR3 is TGTGCCAGCTCACCGACAAGGACTCGGAACGAGCAGTACTTC.

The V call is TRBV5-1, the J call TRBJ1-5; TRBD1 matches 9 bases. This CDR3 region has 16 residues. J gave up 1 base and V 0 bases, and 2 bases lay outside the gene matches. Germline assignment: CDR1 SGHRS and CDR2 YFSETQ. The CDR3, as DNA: TGCGCCAGCAGCTTGGGGACAGGGGAGAGCAATCAGCCCCAGCATTTT. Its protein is CASSLGTGESNQPQHF.

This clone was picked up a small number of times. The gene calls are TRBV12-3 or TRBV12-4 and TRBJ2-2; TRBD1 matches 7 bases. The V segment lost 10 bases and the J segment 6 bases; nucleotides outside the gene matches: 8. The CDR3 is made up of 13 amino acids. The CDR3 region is CANPGTVAGELFF. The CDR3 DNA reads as TGTGCCAACCCCGGGACAGTGGCCGGGGAGCTGTTTTTT.

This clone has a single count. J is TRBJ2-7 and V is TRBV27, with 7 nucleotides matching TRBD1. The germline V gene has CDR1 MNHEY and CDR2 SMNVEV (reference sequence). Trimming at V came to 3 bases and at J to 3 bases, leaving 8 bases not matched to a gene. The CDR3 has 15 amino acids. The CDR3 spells CASSLNRGPLYEQYF. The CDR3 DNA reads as TGTGCCAGCAGTTTGAACAGGGGCCCCCTCTACGAGCAGTACTTC.

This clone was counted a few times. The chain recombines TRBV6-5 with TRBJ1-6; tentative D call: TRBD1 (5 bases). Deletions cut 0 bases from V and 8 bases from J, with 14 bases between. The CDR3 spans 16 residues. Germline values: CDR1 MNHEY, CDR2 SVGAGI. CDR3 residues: CASSYSFRGRDSPLHF. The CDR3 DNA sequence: TGTGCCAGCAGTTACTCATTCCGGGGGAGAGATTCACCCCTCCACTTT.

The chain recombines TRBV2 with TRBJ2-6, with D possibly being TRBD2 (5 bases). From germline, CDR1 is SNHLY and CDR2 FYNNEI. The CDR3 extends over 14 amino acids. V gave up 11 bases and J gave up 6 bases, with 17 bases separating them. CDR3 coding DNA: TGTGCCGCCGCTCGTGAGGGAGCGGCCAACGTCCTGACTTTC. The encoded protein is CAAAREGAANVLTF.

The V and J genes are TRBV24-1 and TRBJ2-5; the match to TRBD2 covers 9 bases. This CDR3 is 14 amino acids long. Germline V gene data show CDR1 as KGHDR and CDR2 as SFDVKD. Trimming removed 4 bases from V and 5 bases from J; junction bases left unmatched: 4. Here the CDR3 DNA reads TGTGCCACCAGTGACCCTAGCGGGATGGAGACCCAGTACTTC. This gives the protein CATSDPSGMETQYF.

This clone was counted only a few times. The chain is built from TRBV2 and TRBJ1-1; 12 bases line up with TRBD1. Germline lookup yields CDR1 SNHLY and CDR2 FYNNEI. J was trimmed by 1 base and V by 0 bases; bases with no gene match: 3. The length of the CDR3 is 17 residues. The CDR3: CASSEAQGQGANTEAFF. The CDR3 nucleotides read TGTGCCAGCAGTGAAGCGCAGGGACAGGGGGCGAACACTGAAGCTTTCTTT.

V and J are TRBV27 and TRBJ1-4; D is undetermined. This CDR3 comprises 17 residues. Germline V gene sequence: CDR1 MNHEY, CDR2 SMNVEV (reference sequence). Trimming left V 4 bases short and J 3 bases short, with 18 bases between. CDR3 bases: TGTGCCAGCAGTTCCCGACTAGGCCTGAGGGCTAATGAAAAACTGTTTTTT. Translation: CASSSRLGLRANEKLFF.

The CDR3 DNA reads as TGTGCCAGCAGCCAAGAAGTTGAGGGTGGCTACACCTTC. Translated: CASSQEVEGGYTF. The gene calls are TRBV4-2 and TRBJ1-2, with D unclear. The CDR3 sequence is 13 residues long. Trimming left V 0 bases short and J 7 bases short, with 9 bases between. CDR1 and CDR2 (germline): LGHNA, YNFKEQ.

The chain's CDR3 is CASSSDRTTNNEQFF. The CDR3, as DNA: TGTGCCAGCAGCTCGGACAGAACTACCAACAATGAGCAGTTCTTC. The chain is built from TRBV13 and TRBJ2-1; tentatively, D is TRBD1 (6 bases). Trimming cost V 4 bases and J 5 bases, with 15 bases left between them. The CDR3 has 15 residues. CDR1 is PRHDT and CDR2 is FYEKMQ in the germline V gene (reference sequence).